This paragraph covers one TCR beta chain sequence. Its antigen is unknown. Original analysis: There were no quality scores in the junction-only immunoSEQ sequences, so filtering differed. The assay was immunoSEQ multiplex PCR, and TCRdb's table has in-frame clones only and misses some. V and J calls and clone size are copied from that table; D and trimming were computed from the DNA. The table includes about 1,900,000 clones, about 95% detected once. The entry originates in a study of shared clonotypes between healthy human individuals. Looking at the study overall: Donors were a couple of women and three men aged 18 to 49. Each donor had three CD4 naive, three CD4 memory, two CD8 naive and one CD8 memory plate. Study-level points and caveats: Investigators expected sequencing depth to affect clonotype sharing among donors.

CD45RO-negative cells were positively selected for CCR7, leaving out terminally differentiated effector memory CD45RA+ cells. Source material: naive CD8+ T cells sorted from blood. This receptor was identified in a man between 18 and 35 years old in good health.

The CDR3 spells CASSLGPGQGVYGYTF. The CDR3 nucleotides are TGTGCCAGCAGCTTGGGACCGGGACAGGGGGTCTATGGCTACACCTTC. The gene calls are TRBV7-9 and TRBJ1-2; 11 nucleotides align to TRBD1. V was clipped by 3 bases and J by 4 bases; unmatched bases: 7. The CDR3 is made up of 16 amino acids. In germline, CDR1 is SEHNR, CDR2 FQNEAQ (reference sequence).